This record covers a single T cell receptor beta chain. Assay: immunoSEQ multiplex PCR; the TCRdb copy retains only in-frame clones and omits some. Found here are under 350,000 clones, about 89% of them singletons; the top ten hold less than 2%. The sample comes from a study of blood T cell repertoires in COVID-19. For the study at large: The United States, Italy and Spain supplied acute and convalescent COVID-19 samples.

Trimming cost V 6 bases and J 2 bases, with 16 bases left between them. This CDR3 contains 15 residues. Germline V gene data show CDR1 as MGHRA and CDR2 as YSYEKL. Residents of about two dozen US areas, aged roughly 18 to 89 years, made up the participants. Resolution of symptoms, clearance, or two negative PCRs was present in recovered Cohort 3 donors. V and J are TRBV4-1 and TRBJ1-1; TRBD1 is a possible D gene (5 bases). This TCR was sampled from a woman aged 40 to 50 who had recovered from COVID-19. The sample was PBMCs or T cells enriched from blood (not recorded which). For the CDR3, the DNA is TGCGCCAGCAGTCCCAGGACGGGGGGAAACACTGAAGCTTTCTTT. The encoded protein is CASSPRTGGNTEAFF.